The source of this T cell receptor beta chain is a study of Ad26.COV2.S vaccination and SARS-CoV-2 variants. As for the study in general: Within the COV1001 Ad26.COV2.S trial arm, the donor was enrolled.

V lost 3 bases, J lost 4 bases, and 16 bases lay in between. The germline V gene has CDR1 MDHEN and CDR2 SYDVKM. This CDR3 has 15 amino acids. This sample's treatment: about 20 received Ad26.COV2.S at low or high dose, single or two shots; roughly five received placebo; per-sample allocation not given. Repertoires come from day 63 after the first vaccine or placebo injection. The method was immunoSEQ multiplex PCR; TCRdb's version includes in-frame clones alone and lacks a portion of them. This table has approximately 410,000 clones, roughly 90% appearing once. The origin of this receptor is a person between 18 and 60 years old who received the Ad26.COV2.S COVID-19 vaccine or a placebo. The rearrangement links TRBV28 to TRBJ2-7; possibly TRBD1 for D (6 bases). The sample in question was peripheral blood, obtained in a trial of Ad26.COV2.S vaccine versus placebo. CDR3 amino acids: CASSLRGQRLYEQYF. CDR3 bases: TGTGCCAGCAGTTTGCGAGGACAGAGGCTTTACGAGCAGTACTTC.